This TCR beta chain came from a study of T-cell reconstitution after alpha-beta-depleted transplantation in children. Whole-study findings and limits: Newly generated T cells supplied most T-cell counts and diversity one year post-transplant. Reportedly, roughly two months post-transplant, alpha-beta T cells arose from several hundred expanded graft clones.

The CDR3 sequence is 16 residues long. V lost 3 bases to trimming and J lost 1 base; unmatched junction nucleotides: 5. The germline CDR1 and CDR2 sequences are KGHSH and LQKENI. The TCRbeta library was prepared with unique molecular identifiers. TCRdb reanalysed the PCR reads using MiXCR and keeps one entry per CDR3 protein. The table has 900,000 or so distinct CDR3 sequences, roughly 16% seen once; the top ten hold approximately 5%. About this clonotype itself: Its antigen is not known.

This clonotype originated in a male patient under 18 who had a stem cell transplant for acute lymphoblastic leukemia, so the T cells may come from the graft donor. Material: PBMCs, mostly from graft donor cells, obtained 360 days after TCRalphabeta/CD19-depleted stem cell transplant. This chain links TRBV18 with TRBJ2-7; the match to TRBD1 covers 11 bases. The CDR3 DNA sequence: TGTGCCAGCTCACCCGGGACAGGGGGGAAATCCTACGAGCAGTACTTC. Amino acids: CASSPGTGGKSYEQYF.